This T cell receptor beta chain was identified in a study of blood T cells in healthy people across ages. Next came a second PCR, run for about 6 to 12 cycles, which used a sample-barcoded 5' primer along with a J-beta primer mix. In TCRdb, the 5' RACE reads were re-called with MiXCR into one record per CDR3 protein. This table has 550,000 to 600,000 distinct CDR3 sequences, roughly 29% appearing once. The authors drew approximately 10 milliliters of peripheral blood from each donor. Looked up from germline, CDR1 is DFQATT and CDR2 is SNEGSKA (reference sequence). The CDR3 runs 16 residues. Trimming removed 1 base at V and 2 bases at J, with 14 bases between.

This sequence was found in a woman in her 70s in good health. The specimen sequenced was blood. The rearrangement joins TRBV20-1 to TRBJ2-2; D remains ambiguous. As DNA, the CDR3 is TGCAGTGCTAGAGCGGGCGGATCCACTAACACCGGGGAGCTGTTTTTT. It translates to CSARAGGSTNTGELFF.